The sequence of this TCR beta chain was determined in a study of CXCR3-negative and CXCR3-positive naive CD8 T cells. Overall study results and limits: For memory CD8+ cells diversity was much lower, but both naive subsets had comparably high diversity.

Preparation of TRB cDNA libraries relied on 5' RACE carrying UMI labels. Reprocessing the 5' RACE reads, TCRdb reports a single entry for every CDR3 protein and omits DNA. This table holds about 43,000 distinct CDR3 sequences. At about 310,000 cells each, triplicate sorts were carried out for each CD8+ T cell subset. Of note for this clonotype: Its antigen is undetermined.

This CDR3 has 15 residues. Germline V gene data show CDR1 as MDHEN and CDR2 as SYDVKM. This sequence originates from a human donor in good health. Some clones in this sample may be carry-over from other donors' samples. The rearrangement uses TRBV28 and TRBJ2-7; absent DNA, TCRdb's TRBD2 call cannot be checked. The specimen was memory CD8+ T cells from blood. The chain's CDR3 is CASSPPSAGTYEQYF.